Listed below are T cell receptor beta chains from one sample, sequenced in a study of blood T cell repertoires in COVID-19. The protocol was immunoSEQ multiplex PCR, while the TCRdb copy is restricted to in-frame clones and leaves out a portion. The table records 250,000 to 300,000 clones, roughly 86% of them present only once. The sequencing sample was made of peripheral blood. The receptors were gathered from a man between 18 and 35 years old with active or convalescent COVID-19. Each CDR3 is given with its conserved first and last residue. Each record gives: V gene, J gene, D gene, clone size, CDR3 protein, CDR3 DNA. The D gene is left open where the match is weak. Size is omitted from some rows. Given values are once, few, many or a class for expanded clones.

v_call: TRBV19; j_call: TRBJ2-1; d_call: .; clone_size: .; cdr3_aa: CASSPDWREAFF; cdr3_nt: TGTGCCAGTAGCCCCGATTGGCGGGAAGCGTTCTTC
v_call: TRBV5-1; j_call: TRBJ2-1; d_call: TRBD2; clone_size: .; cdr3_aa: CASSLAAGGPGEQFF; cdr3_nt: TGCGCCAGCAGCTTGGCTGCGGGGGGGCCTGGTGAGCAGTTCTTC
v_call: TRBV24-1; j_call: TRBJ2-1; d_call: .; clone_size: .; cdr3_aa: CATSEGHHSNEQFF; cdr3_nt: TGTGCCACCAGTGAGGGACACCATAGCAATGAGCAGTTCTTC
v_call: TRBV30; j_call: TRBJ2-1; d_call: TRBD2; clone_size: .; cdr3_aa: CAWSSLGLAGDNEQFF; cdr3_nt: TGTGCCTGGAGTTCCTTAGGACTAGCGGGAGACAATGAGCAGTTCTTC
v_call: TRBV15; j_call: TRBJ1-4; d_call: TRBD1; clone_size: .; cdr3_aa: CATSRVGGRDRGEKLFF; cdr3_nt: TGTGCCACCAGCAGAGTAGGTGGCCGGGACAGGGGAGAAAAACTGTTTTTT
v_call: TRBV11-1; j_call: TRBJ2-5; d_call: .; clone_size: .; cdr3_aa: CASSFFEAQETQYF; cdr3_nt: TGTGCCAGCAGCTTCTTCGAGGCTCAAGAGACCCAGTACTTC
v_call: TRBV19; j_call: TRBJ2-4; d_call: .; clone_size: .; cdr3_aa: CASSPKLAKNIQYF; cdr3_nt: TGTGCCAGTAGTCCCAAGCTAGCCAAAAACATTCAGTACTTC
v_call: TRBV29-1; j_call: TRBJ2-5; d_call: TRBD1; clone_size: .; cdr3_aa: CSVSTGTGETQYF; cdr3_nt: TGCAGCGTCTCAACAGGGACAGGAGAGACCCAGTACTTC
v_call: TRBV6-2/TRBV6-3; j_call: TRBJ2-7; d_call: .; clone_size: .; cdr3_aa: CASGPGGGGGREQYF; cdr3_nt: TGTGCCAGCGGCCCTGGGGGGGGCGGGGGACGCGAGCAGTACTTC
v_call: TRBV27; j_call: TRBJ2-5; d_call: .; clone_size: .; cdr3_aa: CASSKEGETQYF; cdr3_nt: TGTGCCAGCAGCAAAGAGGGAGAGACCCAGTACTTC
v_call: TRBV5-4; j_call: TRBJ2-5; d_call: .; clone_size: .; cdr3_aa: CASSPLGEETQYF; cdr3_nt: TGTGCTAGCAGTCCGTTAGGGGAAGAGACCCAGTACTTC
v_call: TRBV11-2; j_call: TRBJ2-1; d_call: .; clone_size: .; cdr3_aa: CASSFLGSSYNEQFF; cdr3_nt: TGTGCCAGCAGCTTCCTCGGTAGCTCCTACAATGAGCAGTTCTTC
v_call: TRBV7-3; j_call: TRBJ2-3; d_call: .; clone_size: .; cdr3_aa: CASSPNLRRGDTQYF; cdr3_nt: TGTGCCAGCAGCCCCAACCTGCGGCGGGGAGATACGCAGTATTTT
v_call: TRBV4-1; j_call: TRBJ2-3; d_call: TRBD2; clone_size: .; cdr3_aa: CASSQIGARGGTQYF; cdr3_nt: TGCGCCAGCAGCCAAATAGGCGCTCGCGGGGGTACGCAGTATTTT
v_call: TRBV7-2; j_call: TRBJ1-1; d_call: .; clone_size: .; cdr3_aa: CASSLKSTNTEAFF; cdr3_nt: TGTGCCAGCAGTCTAAAATCAACGAACACTGAAGCTTTCTTT
v_call: TRBV11-2; j_call: TRBJ1-1; d_call: .; clone_size: once; cdr3_aa: CASSLGTNTEAFF; cdr3_nt: TGTGCCAGCAGCTTAGGGACAAACACTGAAGCTTTCTTT
v_call: TRBV30; j_call: TRBJ2-5; d_call: .; clone_size: .; cdr3_aa: CAWRRETQYF; cdr3_nt: TGTGCCTGGAGACGGGAGACCCAGTACTTC
v_call: TRBV2; j_call: TRBJ2-7; d_call: .; clone_size: once; cdr3_aa: CASGRSYEQYF; cdr3_nt: TGTGCCAGCGGCAGGTCCTACGAGCAGTACTTC
v_call: TRBV7-2; j_call: TRBJ2-7; d_call: TRBD2; clone_size: .; cdr3_aa: CASSLASGDHEQYF; cdr3_nt: TGTGCCAGCAGCTTAGCCAGCGGGGACCACGAGCAGTACTTC
v_call: TRBV27; j_call: TRBJ1-6; d_call: .; clone_size: .; cdr3_aa: CASSGQLNSPLHF; cdr3_nt: TGTGCCAGCAGTGGACAGCTGAATTCACCCCTCCACTTT
v_call: TRBV28; j_call: TRBJ1-1; d_call: .; clone_size: .; cdr3_aa: CASREAMNTEAFF; cdr3_nt: TGTGCCAGCCGGGAGGCGATGAACACTGAAGCTTTCTTT
v_call: TRBV7-9; j_call: TRBJ2-7; d_call: .; clone_size: .; cdr3_aa: CASQLSYEQYF; cdr3_nt: TGTGCCAGTCAACTCTCCTACGAGCAGTACTTC
v_call: TRBV28; j_call: TRBJ2-5; d_call: TRBD1; clone_size: .; cdr3_aa: CASSPGTGIETQYF; cdr3_nt: TGTGCCAGCAGTCCGGGGACAGGGATAGAGACCCAGTACTTC
v_call: TRBV19; j_call: TRBJ1-2; d_call: .; clone_size: .; cdr3_aa: CASSIGEGTYGYTF; cdr3_nt: TGTGCCAGTAGTATAGGGGAGGGGACCTATGGCTACACCTTC
v_call: TRBV27; j_call: TRBJ2-1; d_call: .; clone_size: .; cdr3_aa: CAIAVSSYNEQFF; cdr3_nt: TGTGCCATAGCGGTCAGCTCCTACAATGAGCAGTTCTTC
v_call: TRBV7-9; j_call: TRBJ2-1; d_call: .; clone_size: .; cdr3_aa: CASSLGGSLYNEQFF; cdr3_nt: TGTGCCAGCAGCTTAGGCGGTTCCCTCTACAATGAGCAGTTCTTC
v_call: TRBV5-6; j_call: TRBJ1-4; d_call: .; clone_size: .; cdr3_aa: CASRKEGAGEKLFF; cdr3_nt: TGTGCCAGCAGGAAAGAGGGCGCAGGTGAAAAACTGTTTTTT
v_call: TRBV5-6; j_call: TRBJ1-5; d_call: .; clone_size: .; cdr3_aa: CASSLGENQPQHF; cdr3_nt: TGTGCCAGCAGCTTGGGAGAAAATCAGCCCCAGCATTTT
v_call: TRBV29-1; j_call: TRBJ2-1; d_call: .; clone_size: .; cdr3_aa: CSANPRGDTSYNEQFF; cdr3_nt: TGCAGCGCTAATCCCCGGGGAGACACCAGCTACAATGAGCAGTTCTTC
v_call: TRBV5-1; j_call: TRBJ1-4; d_call: .; clone_size: .; cdr3_aa: CASSLNPGQGLGEKLFF; cdr3_nt: TGCGCCAGCAGCTTAAACCCGGGACAAGGCCTTGGTGAAAAACTGTTTTTT
v_call: TRBV6-5; j_call: TRBJ2-4; d_call: TRBD2; clone_size: once; cdr3_aa: CASSLAGGPENIQYF; cdr3_nt: TGTGCCAGCAGTCTAGCGGGGGGGCCGGAAAACATTCAGTACTTC
v_call: TRBV6-5; j_call: TRBJ2-7; d_call: .; clone_size: .; cdr3_aa: CASNEAGNSAYEQYF; cdr3_nt: TGTGCCAGCAACGAGGCGGGAAATTCTGCCTACGAGCAGTACTTC
v_call: TRBV7-2; j_call: TRBJ1-4; d_call: .; clone_size: .; cdr3_aa: CASSLGADNEKLFF; cdr3_nt: TGTGCCAGCAGCTTAGGGGCAGACAATGAAAAACTGTTTTTT
v_call: TRBV11-1; j_call: TRBJ2-1; d_call: TRBD2; clone_size: .; cdr3_aa: CASSQNSGLRYNEQFF; cdr3_nt: TGTGCCAGCAGCCAAAACTCGGGACTACGTTACAATGAGCAGTTCTTC
v_call: TRBV19; j_call: TRBJ2-1; d_call: .; clone_size: few; cdr3_aa: CASSMFDSSYNEQFF; cdr3_nt: TGTGCCAGTAGTATGTTCGATAGCTCCTACAATGAGCAGTTCTTC
v_call: TRBV19; j_call: TRBJ1-6; d_call: TRBD1; clone_size: .; cdr3_aa: CASSIGTADNSPLHF; cdr3_nt: TGTGCCAGTAGTATCGGGACAGCAGATAATTCACCCCTCCACTTT
v_call: TRBV7-2; j_call: TRBJ1-2; d_call: TRBD1; clone_size: .; cdr3_aa: CASSYRWGQGHGYTF; cdr3_nt: TGTGCCAGCAGCTACCGATGGGGACAGGGGCATGGCTACACCTTC
v_call: TRBV12-5; j_call: TRBJ2-5; d_call: .; clone_size: .; cdr3_aa: CASGLSQVKGETQYF; cdr3_nt: TGTGCTAGTGGTTTGTCGCAGGTCAAGGGGGAGACCCAGTACTTC
v_call: TRBV5-4; j_call: TRBJ2-3; d_call: .; clone_size: .; cdr3_aa: CASSQIPGDTQYF; cdr3_nt: TGTGCCAGCAGCCAAATTCCAGGAGATACGCAGTATTTT
v_call: TRBV5-4; j_call: TRBJ1-4; d_call: .; clone_size: .; cdr3_aa: CASSLARTAGNEKLFF; cdr3_nt: TGTGCCAGCAGCTTGGCCAGGACAGCCGGTAATGAAAAACTGTTTTTT
v_call: TRBV12-3/TRBV12-4; j_call: TRBJ2-7; d_call: TRBD1; clone_size: few; cdr3_aa: CASSARQGEQYF; cdr3_nt: TGTGCCAGCAGTGCCCGACAGGGCGAGCAGTACTTC
v_call: TRBV11-3; j_call: TRBJ2-3; d_call: TRBD2; clone_size: .; cdr3_aa: CASSPIAGTLGTQYF; cdr3_nt: TGTGCCAGCAGCCCAATAGCGGGGACCCTCGGGACGCAGTATTTT
v_call: TRBV7-2; j_call: TRBJ1-3; d_call: .; clone_size: .; cdr3_aa: CASSLNWGNTIYF; cdr3_nt: TGTGCCAGCAGCTTGAACTGGGGAAACACCATATATTTT
v_call: TRBV27; j_call: TRBJ1-5; d_call: .; clone_size: .; cdr3_aa: CASSLVGEGPQHF; cdr3_nt: TGTGCCAGCAGTTTAGTTGGGGAGGGGCCCCAGCATTTT
v_call: TRBV11-3; j_call: TRBJ1-6; d_call: .; clone_size: .; cdr3_aa: CASSLTGVNSPLHF; cdr3_nt: TGTGCCAGCAGCTTGACAGGAGTAAACTCACCCCTCCACTTT
v_call: TRBV19; j_call: TRBJ2-7; d_call: TRBD1; clone_size: .; cdr3_aa: CASSTPGTGNEQYF; cdr3_nt: TGTGCCAGTAGTACACCCGGGACAGGGAACGAGCAGTACTTC
v_call: TRBV5-6; j_call: TRBJ2-5; d_call: TRBD1; clone_size: .; cdr3_aa: CASSIRDRAPVETQYF; cdr3_nt: TGTGCCAGCAGCATACGAGACAGGGCGCCCGTAGAGACCCAGTACTTC
v_call: TRBV7-2; j_call: TRBJ2-5; d_call: TRBD2; clone_size: once; cdr3_aa: CASSLAREKETQYF; cdr3_nt: TGTGCCAGCAGCTTAGCGCGGGAGAAAGAGACCCAGTACTTC